The sequence of this T cell receptor (beta chain) was determined in a study of T cell repertoires in cytomegalovirus infection. About the research overall: In the study, CMV epitopes included recently identified HLA-C-restricted and well-studied HLA-B-restricted ones. Public TCR beta signatures provided an indication of both CMV infection and a matching HLA type. Study findings and constraints: Clonotype analysis showed dominance of the ex vivo response by HLA-C-restricted CMV-specific TCR beta clonotypes.

The CDR3 covers 20 residues. Trimming at V came to 5 bases and at J to 3 bases, leaving 21 bases not matched to a gene. CDR1 is KGHDR and CDR2 is SFDVKD in the germline V gene. Each CDR3 protein gets one entry after TCRdb re-called the reads with MiXCR. The sample carries 650,000 to 900,000 distinct CDR3 sequences, 25% to 30% recorded once. As regards this clonotype: Antigen: not known.

The input for sequencing was cultured CD8+ T cells from PBMCs, taken from culture after CMV antigen stimulation. The chain uses TRBV24-1 and TRBJ2-1; 7 nucleotides agree with TRBD2. This sequence originates from a human donor in good health (CMV status not recorded). Some clones in this sample may be carry-over from other donors' samples. This CDR3 reads CATSASQPSGNIANYNEQFF. CDR3 coding DNA: TGTGCCACCAGTGCCTCCCAGCCTAGCGGAAACATCGCGAACTACAATGAGCAGTTCTTC.